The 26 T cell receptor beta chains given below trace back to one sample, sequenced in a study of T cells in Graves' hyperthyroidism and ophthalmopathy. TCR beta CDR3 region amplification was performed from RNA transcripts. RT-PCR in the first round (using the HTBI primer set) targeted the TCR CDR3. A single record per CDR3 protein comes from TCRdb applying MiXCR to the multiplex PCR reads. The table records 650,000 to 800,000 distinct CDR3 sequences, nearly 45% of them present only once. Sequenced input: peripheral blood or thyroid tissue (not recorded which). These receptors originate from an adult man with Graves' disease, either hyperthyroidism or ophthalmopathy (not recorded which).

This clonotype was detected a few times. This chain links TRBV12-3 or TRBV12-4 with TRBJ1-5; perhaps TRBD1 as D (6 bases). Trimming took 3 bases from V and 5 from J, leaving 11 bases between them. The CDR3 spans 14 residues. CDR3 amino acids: CASSLSGGYQPQHF. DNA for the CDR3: TGTGCCAGCAGTTTGAGTGGGGGCTATCAGCCCCAGCATTTT.

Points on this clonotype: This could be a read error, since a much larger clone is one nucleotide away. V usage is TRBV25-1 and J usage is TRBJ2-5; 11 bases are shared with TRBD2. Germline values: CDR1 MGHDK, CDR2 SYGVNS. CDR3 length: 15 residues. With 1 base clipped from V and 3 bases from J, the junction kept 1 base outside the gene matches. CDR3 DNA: TGTGCCAGCAGTGAATCGACTAGCGGGGAAGAGACCCAGTACTTC. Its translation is CASSESTSGEETQYF.

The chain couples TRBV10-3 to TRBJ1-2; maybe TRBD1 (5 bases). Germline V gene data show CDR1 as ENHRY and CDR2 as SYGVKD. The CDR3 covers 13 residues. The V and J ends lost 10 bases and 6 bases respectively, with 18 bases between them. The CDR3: CASSGGSRNGYTF. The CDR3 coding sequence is TGTGCCAGCAGCGGGGGGAGTCGGAATGGCTACACCTTC.

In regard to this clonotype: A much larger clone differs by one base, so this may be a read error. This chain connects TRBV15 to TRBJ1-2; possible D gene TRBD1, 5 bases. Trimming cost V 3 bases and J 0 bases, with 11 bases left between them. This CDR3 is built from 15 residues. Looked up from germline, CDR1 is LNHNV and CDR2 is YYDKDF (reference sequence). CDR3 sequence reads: CATSSAGTANYGYTF. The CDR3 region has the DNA TGTGCCACCAGCAGTGCCGGGACGGCTAACTATGGCTACACCTTC. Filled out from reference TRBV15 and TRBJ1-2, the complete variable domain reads DAMVIQNPRYQVTQFGKPVTLSCSQTLNHNVMYWYQQKSSQAPKLLFHYYDKDFNNEADTPDNFQSRRPNTSFCFLDIRSPGLGDTAMYLCATSSAGTANYGYTFGSGTRLTVV.

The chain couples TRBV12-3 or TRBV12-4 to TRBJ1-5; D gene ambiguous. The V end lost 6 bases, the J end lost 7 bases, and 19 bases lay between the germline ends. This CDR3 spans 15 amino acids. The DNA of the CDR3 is TGTGCCAGCAGGCAAAAGGGCTCCTACGGACAGCCCCAGCATTTT. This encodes CASRQKGSYGQPQHF.

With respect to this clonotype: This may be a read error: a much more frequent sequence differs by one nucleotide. CDR3 coding DNA: TGTGCCAGCAGGTTAGACAGGGGCGCTGGGGCCAACGTCCTGACTTTC. It specifies CASRLDRGAGANVLTF. V usage is TRBV28 and J usage is TRBJ2-6; the match to TRBD1 covers 8 bases. V was clipped by 6 bases and J by 2 bases; unmatched bases: 6. The CDR3 totals 16 residues. Germline V CDR1 and CDR2: MDHEN, SYDVKM.

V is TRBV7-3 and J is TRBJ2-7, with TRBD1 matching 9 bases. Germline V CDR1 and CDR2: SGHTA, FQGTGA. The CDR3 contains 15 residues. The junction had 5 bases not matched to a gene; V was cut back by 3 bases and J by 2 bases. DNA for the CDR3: TGTGCCAGCAGCTTCGGGACAGGGCCTACCTACGAGCAGTACTTC. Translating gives CASSFGTGPTYEQYF. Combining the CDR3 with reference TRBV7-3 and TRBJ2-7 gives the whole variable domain GAGVSQTPSNKVTEKGKYVELRCDPISGHTALYWYRQSLGQGPEFLIYFQGTGAADDSGLPNDRFFAVRPEGSVSTLKIQRTERGDSAVYLCASSFGTGPTYEQYFGPGTRLTVT.

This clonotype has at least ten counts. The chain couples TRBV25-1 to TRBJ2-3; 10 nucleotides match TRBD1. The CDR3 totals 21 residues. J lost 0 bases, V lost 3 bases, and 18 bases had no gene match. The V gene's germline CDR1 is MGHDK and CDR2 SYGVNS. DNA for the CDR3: TGTGCCAGCAGTGAGCCGACCCGGATACAACGACAGGGGGCAAGCACAGATACGCAGTATTTT. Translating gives CASSEPTRIQRQGASTDTQYF.

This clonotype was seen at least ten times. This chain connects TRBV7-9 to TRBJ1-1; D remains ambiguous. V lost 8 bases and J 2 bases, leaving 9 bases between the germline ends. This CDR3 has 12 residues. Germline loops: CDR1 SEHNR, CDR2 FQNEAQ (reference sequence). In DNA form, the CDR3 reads TGTGCCAGCCTGGCAGAAAACACTGAAGCTTTCTTT. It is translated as CASLAENTEAFF.

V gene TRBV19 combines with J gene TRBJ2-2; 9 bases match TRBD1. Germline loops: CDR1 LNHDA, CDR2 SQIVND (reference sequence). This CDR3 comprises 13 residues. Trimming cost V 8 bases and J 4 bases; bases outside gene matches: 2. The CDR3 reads CASRTGVTGELFF. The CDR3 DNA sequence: TGTGCCAGTCGGACAGGGGTCACCGGGGAGCTGTTTTTT.

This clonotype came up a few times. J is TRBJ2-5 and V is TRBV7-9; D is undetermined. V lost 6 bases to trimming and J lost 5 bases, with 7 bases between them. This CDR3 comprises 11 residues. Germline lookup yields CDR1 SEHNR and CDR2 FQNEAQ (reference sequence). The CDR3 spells CASSLWETQYF. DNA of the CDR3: TGTGCCAGCAGTTTATGGGAGACCCAGTACTTC.

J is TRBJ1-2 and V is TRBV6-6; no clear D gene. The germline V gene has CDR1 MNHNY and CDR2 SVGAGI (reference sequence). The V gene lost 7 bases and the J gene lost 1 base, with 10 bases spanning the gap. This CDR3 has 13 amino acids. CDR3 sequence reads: CASTQDVNYGYTF. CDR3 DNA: TGTGCCAGCACCCAGGACGTTAACTATGGCTACACCTTC.

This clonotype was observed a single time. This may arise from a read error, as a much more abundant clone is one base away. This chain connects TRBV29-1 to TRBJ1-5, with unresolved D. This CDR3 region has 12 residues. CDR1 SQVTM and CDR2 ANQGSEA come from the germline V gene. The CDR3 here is CSDSDSNQPQHF. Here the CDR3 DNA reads TGCAGTGATTCGGATAGCAATCAGCCCCAGCATTTT.

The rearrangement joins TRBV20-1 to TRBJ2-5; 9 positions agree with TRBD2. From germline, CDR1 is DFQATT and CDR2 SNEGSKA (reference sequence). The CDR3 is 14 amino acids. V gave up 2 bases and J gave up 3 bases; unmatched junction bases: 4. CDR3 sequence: CSARRTSAEETQYF. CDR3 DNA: TGCAGTGCTAGAAGGACTAGCGCGGAAGAGACCCAGTACTTC.

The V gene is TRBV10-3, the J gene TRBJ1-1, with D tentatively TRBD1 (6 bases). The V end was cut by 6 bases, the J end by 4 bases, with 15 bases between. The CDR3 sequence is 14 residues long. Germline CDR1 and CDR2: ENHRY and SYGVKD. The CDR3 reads CAIRPGAPVTEAFF. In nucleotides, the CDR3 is TGTGCCATCAGGCCAGGGGCCCCTGTCACTGAAGCTTTCTTT.

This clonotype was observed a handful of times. The CDR3 reads CASSEAMGGNQPQHF. CDR3 sequence (DNA): TGTGCCAGCAGTGAAGCGATGGGGGGCAATCAGCCCCAGCATTTT. The V gene is TRBV2, the J gene TRBJ1-5, with D perhaps matching TRBD1 (5 bases). CDR3 size: 15 residues. Germline loops: CDR1 SNHLY, CDR2 FYNNEI. The V end lost 0 bases, the J end lost 2 bases, and 8 bases lay between the germline ends. Full variable domain (remainder filled in from reference TRBV2 and TRBJ1-5): EPEVTQTPSHQVTQMGQEVILRCVPISNHLYFYWYRQILGQKVEFLVSFYNNEISEKSEIFDDQFSVERPDGSNFTLKIRSTKLEDSAMYFCASSEAMGGNQPQHFGDGTRLSIL.

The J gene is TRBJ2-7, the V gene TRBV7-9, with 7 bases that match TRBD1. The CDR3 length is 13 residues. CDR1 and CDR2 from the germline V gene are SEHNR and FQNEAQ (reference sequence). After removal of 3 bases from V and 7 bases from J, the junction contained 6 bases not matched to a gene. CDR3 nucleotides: TGTGCCAGCAGCTTGGACAGGACGTGGGAGCAGTACTTC. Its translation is CASSLDRTWEQYF.

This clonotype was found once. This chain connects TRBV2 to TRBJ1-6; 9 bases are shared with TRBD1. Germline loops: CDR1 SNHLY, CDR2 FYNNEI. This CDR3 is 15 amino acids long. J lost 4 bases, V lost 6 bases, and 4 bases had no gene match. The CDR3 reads CASRRTGEYNSPLHF. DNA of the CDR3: TGTGCCAGCAGGCGGACAGGGGAATATAATTCACCCCTCCACTTT.

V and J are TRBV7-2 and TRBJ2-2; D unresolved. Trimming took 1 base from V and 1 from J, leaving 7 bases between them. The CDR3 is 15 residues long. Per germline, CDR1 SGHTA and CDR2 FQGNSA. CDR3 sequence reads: CASSLGRQNTGELFF. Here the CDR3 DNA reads TGTGCCAGCAGCTTAGGGCGACAGAACACCGGGGAGCTGTTTTTT.

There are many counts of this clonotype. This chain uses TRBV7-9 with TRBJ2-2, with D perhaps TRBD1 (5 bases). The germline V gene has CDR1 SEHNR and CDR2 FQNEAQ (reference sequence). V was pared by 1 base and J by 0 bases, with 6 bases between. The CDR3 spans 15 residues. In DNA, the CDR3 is TGTGCCAGCAGCTTAGAGGGGACGAACACCGGGGAGCTGTTTTTT. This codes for CASSLEGTNTGELFF.

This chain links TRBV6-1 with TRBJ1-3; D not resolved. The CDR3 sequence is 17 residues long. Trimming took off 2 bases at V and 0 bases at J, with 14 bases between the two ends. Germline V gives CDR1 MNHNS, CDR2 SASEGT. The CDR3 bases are TGTGCCAGCAGTGAACTTTGGGGAGCCAGCTCTGGAAACACCATATATTTT. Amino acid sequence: CASSELWGASSGNTIYF.

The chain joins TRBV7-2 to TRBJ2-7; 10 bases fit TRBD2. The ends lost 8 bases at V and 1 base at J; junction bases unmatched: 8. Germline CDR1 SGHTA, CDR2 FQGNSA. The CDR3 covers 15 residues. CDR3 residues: CASGSGLAESYEQYF. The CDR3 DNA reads TGTGCCAGCGGAAGTGGACTAGCGGAATCCTACGAGCAGTACTTC.

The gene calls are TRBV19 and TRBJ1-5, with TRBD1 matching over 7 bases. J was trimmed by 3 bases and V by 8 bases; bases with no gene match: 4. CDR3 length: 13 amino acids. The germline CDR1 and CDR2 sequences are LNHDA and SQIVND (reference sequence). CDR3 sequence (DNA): TGTGCCAGTGGGGACAGATCCAATCAGCCCCAGCATTTT. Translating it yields CASGDRSNQPQHF. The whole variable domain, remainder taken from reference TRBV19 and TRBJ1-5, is DGGITQSPKYLFRKEGQNVTLSCEQNLNHDAMYWYRQDPGQGLRLIYYSQIVNDFQKGDIAEGYSVSREKKESFPLTVTSAQKNPTAFYLCASGDRSNQPQHFGDGTRLSIL.

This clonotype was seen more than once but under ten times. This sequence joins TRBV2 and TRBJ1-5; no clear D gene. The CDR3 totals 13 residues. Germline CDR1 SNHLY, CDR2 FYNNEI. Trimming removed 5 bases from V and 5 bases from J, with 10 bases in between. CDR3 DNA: TGTGCCAGCAGTTTTGGAGGGCATCAGCCCCAGCATTTT. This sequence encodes CASSFGGHQPQHF. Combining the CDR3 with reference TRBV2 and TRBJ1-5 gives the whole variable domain EPEVTQTPSHQVTQMGQEVILRCVPISNHLYFYWYRQILGQKVEFLVSFYNNEISEKSEIFDDQFSVERPDGSNFTLKIRSTKLEDSAMYFCASSFGGHQPQHFGDGTRLSIL.

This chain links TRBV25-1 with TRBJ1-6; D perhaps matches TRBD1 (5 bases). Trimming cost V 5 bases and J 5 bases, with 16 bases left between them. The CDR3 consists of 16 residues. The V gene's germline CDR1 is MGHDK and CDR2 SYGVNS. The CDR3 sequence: CASSLTMGRDNSPLHF. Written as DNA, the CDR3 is TGTGCCAGCAGTCTCACCATGGGACGGGATAATTCACCCCTCCACTTT.

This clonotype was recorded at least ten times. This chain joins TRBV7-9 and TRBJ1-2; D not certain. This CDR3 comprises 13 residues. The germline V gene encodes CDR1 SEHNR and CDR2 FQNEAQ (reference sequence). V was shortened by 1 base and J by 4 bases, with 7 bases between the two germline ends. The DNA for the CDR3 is TGTGCCAGCAGCTTAGACGGAGTCTATGGCTACACCTTC. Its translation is CASSLDGVYGYTF.